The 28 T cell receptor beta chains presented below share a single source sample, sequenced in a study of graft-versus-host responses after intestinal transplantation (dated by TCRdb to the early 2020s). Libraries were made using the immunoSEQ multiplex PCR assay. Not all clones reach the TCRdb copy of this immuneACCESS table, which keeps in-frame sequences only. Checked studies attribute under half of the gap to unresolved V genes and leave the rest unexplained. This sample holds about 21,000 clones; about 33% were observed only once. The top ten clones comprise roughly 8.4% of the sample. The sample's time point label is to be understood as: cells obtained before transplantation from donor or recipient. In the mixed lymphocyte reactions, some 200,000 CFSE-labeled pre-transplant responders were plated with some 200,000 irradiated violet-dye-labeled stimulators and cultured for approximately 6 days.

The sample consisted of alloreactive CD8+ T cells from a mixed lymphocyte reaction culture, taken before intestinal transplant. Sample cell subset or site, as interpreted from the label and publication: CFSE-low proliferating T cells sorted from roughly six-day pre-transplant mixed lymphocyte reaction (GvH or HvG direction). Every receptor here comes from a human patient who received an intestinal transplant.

CDR3 in DNA: TGTGCCAGCAGCTTATATTGGACTAGAGAGGGGAACACCGGGGAGCTGTTTTTT. As protein: CASSLYWTREGNTGELFF. The J gene is TRBJ2-2, the V gene TRBV11-2, with 7 nucleotides matching TRBD2. Germline loops: CDR1 SGHAT, CDR2 FQNNGV. This CDR3 has 18 amino acids. The V and J ends lost 2 bases and 1 base, in that order; junction bases with no gene match: 10.

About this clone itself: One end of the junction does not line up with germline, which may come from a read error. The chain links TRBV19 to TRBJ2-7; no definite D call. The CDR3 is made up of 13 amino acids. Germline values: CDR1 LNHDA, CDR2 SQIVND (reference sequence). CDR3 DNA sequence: TGTACCAGTAGTATAGTCGGAGAATACGAGCAGTACTTC. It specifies CTSSIVGEYEQYF.

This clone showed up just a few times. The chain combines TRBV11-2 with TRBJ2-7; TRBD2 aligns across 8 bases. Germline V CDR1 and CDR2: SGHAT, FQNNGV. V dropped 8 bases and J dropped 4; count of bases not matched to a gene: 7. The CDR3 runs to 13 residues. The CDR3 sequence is CASGPGGGYEQYF. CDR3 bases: TGTGCCAGCGGTCCGGGAGGGGGATACGAGCAGTACTTC.

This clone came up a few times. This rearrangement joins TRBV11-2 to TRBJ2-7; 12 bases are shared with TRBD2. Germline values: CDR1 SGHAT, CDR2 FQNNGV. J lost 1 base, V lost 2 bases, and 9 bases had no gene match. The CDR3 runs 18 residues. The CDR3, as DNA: TGTGCCAGCAGCTTAAACACCGGGACTAGCGGGTATTCCTACGAGCAGTACTTC. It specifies CASSLNTGTSGYSYEQYF.

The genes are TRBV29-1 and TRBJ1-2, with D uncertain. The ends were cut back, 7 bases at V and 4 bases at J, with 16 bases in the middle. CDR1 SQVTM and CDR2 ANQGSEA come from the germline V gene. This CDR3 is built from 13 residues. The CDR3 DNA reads TGCAGCGAGTCGAGGGCGCGCCTCTATGGCTACACCTTC. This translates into CSESRARLYGYTF.

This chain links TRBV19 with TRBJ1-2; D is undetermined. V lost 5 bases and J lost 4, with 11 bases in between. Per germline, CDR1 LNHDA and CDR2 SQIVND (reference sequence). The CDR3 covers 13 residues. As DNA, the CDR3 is TGTGCCAGTAGTTCTCCAGGCCTCTATGGCTACACCTTC. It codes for CASSSPGLYGYTF. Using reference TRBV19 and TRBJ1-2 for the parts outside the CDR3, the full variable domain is DGGITQSPKYLFRKEGQNVTLSCEQNLNHDAMYWYRQDPGQGLRLIYYSQIVNDFQKGDIAEGYSVSREKKESFPLTVTSAQKNPTAFYLCASSSPGLYGYTFGSGTRLTVV.

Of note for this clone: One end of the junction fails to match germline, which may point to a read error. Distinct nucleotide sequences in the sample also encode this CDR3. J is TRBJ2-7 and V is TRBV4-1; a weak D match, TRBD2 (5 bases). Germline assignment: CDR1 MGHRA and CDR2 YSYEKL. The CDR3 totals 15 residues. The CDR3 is CASSQETLATYEQYF. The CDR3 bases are TGTGCCAGCAGCCAAGAGACCCTAGCAACCTACGAGCAGTACTTC.

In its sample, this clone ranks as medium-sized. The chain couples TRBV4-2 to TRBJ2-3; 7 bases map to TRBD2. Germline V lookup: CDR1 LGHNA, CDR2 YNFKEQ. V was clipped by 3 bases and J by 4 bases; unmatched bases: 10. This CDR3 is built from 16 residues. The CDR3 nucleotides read TGTGCCAGCAGCCAGCAAGCGGGGAGGCTATCAGATACGCAGTATTTT. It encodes CASSQQAGRLSDTQYF.

The DNA of the CDR3 is TGTGCCAGCAGTTTAATGGGTCCACTGGGTGCAGATACGCAGTATTTT. Its protein product is CASSLMGPLGADTQYF. The J gene is TRBJ2-3, the V gene TRBV27, with unresolved D. The CDR3 consists of 16 residues. V was cut by 2 bases and J by 4 bases, with 16 bases left in between. Germline CDR1 reads MNHEY; CDR2 reads SMNVEV (reference sequence).

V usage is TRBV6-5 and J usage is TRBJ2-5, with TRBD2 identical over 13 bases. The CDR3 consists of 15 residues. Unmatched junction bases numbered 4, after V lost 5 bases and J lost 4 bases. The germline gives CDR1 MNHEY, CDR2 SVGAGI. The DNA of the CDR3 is TGTGCCAGCAGTCGGACTAGCGGGAGCTCAGAGACCCAGTACTTC. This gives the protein CASSRTSGSSETQYF.

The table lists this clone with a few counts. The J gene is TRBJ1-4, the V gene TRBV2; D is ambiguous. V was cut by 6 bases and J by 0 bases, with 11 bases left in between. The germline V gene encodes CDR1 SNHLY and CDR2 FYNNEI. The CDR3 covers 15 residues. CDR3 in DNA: TGTGCCAGCAGGGAATACAGTGCAACTAATGAAAAACTGTTTTTT. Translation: CASREYSATNEKLFF.

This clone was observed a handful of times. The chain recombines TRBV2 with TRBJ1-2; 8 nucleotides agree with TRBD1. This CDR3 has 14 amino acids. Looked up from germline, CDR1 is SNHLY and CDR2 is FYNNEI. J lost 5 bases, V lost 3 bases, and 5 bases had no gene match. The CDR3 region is CASSEWQGAYGYTF. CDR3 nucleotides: TGTGCCAGCAGTGAGTGGCAGGGGGCGTATGGCTACACCTTC.

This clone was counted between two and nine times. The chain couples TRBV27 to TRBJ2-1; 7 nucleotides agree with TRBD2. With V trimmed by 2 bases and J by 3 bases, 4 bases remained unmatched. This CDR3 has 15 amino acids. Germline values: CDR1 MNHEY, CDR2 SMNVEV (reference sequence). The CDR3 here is CASSLGSSGYNEQFF. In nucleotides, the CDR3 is TGTGCCAGCAGTTTAGGGTCTAGCGGCTACAATGAGCAGTTCTTC.

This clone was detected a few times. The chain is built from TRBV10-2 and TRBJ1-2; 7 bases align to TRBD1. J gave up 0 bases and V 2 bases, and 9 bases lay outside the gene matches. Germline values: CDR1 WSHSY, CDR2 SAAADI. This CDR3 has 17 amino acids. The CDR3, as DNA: TGCGCCAGCAGTGAGGAAAAGGGACAGCCCCCTAACTATGGCTACACCTTC. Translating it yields CASSEEKGQPPNYGYTF.

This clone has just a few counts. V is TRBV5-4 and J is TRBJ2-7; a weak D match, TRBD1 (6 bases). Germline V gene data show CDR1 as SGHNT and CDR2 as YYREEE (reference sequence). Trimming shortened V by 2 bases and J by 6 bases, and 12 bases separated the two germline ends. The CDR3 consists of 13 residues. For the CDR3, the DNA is TGTGCCAGCAGCTTTCGACAGGTGGTCGAGCAGTACTTC. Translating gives CASSFRQVVEQYF. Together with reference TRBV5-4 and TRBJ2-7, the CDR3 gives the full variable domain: ETGVTQSPTHLIKTRGQQVTLRCSSQSGHNTVSWYQQALGQGPQFIFQYYREEENGRGNFPPRFSGLQFPNYSSELNVNALELDDSALYLCASSFRQVVEQYFGPGTRLTVT.

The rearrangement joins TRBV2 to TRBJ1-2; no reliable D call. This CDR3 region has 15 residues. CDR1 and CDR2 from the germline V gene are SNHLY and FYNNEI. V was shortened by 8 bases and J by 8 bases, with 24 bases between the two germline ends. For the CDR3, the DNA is TGTGCCAGCGAGGGCGCCGAGACAACTCAAGTAGGCTACACCTTC. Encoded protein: CASEGAETTQVGYTF.

CDR3 amino acids: CASSPLRTSGSSYEQYF. The CDR3 DNA sequence: TGTGCCAGCTCACCACTGAGGACTAGCGGGAGCTCCTACGAGCAGTACTTC. The gene calls are TRBV18 and TRBJ2-7; TRBD2 matches 13 bases. V dropped 1 base and J dropped 0; count of bases not matched to a gene: 3. CDR3 length: 17 amino acids. Germline loops: CDR1 KGHSH, CDR2 LQKENI.

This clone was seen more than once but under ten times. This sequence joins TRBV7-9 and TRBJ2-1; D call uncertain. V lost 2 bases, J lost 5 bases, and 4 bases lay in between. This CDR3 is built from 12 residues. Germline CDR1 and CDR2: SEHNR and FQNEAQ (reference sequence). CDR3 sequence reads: CASSLPHNEQFF. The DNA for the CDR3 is TGTGCCAGCAGCTTACCCCACAATGAGCAGTTCTTC.

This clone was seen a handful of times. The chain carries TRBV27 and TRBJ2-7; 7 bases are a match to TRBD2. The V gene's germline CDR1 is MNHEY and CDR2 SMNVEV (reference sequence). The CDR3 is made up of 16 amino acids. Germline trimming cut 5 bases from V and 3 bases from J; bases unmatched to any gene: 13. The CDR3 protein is CASSASPLAAHYEQYF. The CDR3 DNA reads TGTGCCAGCAGTGCCTCCCCTCTAGCGGCCCACTACGAGCAGTACTTC.

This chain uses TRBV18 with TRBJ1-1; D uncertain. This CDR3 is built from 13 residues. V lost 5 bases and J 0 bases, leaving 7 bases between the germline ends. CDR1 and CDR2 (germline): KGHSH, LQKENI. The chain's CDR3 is CASSTTMNTEAFF. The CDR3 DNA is TGTGCCAGCTCAACAACAATGAACACTGAAGCTTTCTTT.

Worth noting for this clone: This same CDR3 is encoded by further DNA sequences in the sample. CDR3 region: CASSLGVSYEQYF. The CDR3 nucleotides are TGTGCCAGCAGCTTGGGGGTCTCCTACGAGCAGTACTTC. V gene TRBV11-2 combines with J gene TRBJ2-7; D may correspond to TRBD1 or TRBD2 (5 bases each). CDR1 and CDR2 from the germline V gene are SGHAT and FQNNGV. V gave up 3 bases and J gave up 0 bases, with 6 bases separating them. This CDR3 has 13 residues.

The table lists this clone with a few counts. CDR3 sequence reads: CSASGGNNTEAFF. The CDR3 region has the DNA TGCAGCGCTTCGGGGGGGAACAACACTGAAGCTTTCTTT. V gene TRBV29-1 combines with J gene TRBJ1-1, with a tentative D call TRBD1 (5 bases). This CDR3 has 13 residues. CDR1 is SQVTM, CDR2 ANQGSEA, per germline. V lost 7 bases, J lost 2 bases, and 14 bases lay in between.

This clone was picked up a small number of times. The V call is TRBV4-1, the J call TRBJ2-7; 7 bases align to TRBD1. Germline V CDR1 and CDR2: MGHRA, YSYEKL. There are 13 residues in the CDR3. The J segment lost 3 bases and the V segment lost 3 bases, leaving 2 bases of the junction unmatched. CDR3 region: CASSQTGYYEQYF. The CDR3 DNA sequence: TGCGCCAGCAGCCAGACAGGGTACTACGAGCAGTACTTC.

The CDR3 protein is CSVVPGAETEAFF. The CDR3 bases are TGCAGCGTTGTGCCAGGGGCTGAAACTGAAGCTTTCTTT. The rearrangement links TRBV29-1 to TRBJ1-1; possible D gene TRBD1, 6 bases. The germline V gene encodes CDR1 SQVTM and CDR2 ANQGSEA. The CDR3 totals 13 residues. V was pared by 4 bases and J by 5 bases, with 14 bases between.

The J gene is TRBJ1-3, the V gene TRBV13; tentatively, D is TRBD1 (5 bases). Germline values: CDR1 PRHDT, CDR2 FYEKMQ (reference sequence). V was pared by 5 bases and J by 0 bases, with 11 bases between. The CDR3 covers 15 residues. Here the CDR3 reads CASSSVGGSGNTIYF. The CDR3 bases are TGTGCCAGCAGCAGCGTGGGGGGCTCTGGAAACACCATATATTTT. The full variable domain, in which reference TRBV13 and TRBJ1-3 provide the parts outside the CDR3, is AAGVIQSPRHLIKEKRETATLKCYPIPRHDTVYWYQQGPGQDPQFLISFYEKMQSDKGSIPDRFSAQQFSDYHSELNMSSLELGDSALYFCASSSVGGSGNTIYFGEGSWLTVV.

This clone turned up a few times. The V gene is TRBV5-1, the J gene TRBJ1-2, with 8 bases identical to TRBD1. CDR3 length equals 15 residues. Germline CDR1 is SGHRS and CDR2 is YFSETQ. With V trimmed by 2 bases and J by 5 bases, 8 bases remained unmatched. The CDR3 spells CASSLSDRGGYGYTF. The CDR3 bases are TGCGCCAGCAGCTTATCCGACAGGGGAGGATATGGCTACACCTTC.

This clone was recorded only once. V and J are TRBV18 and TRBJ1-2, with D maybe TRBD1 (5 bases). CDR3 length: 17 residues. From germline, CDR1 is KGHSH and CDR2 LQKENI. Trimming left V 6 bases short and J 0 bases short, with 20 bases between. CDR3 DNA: TGTGCCAGCTCCCATCCCAGGGAGGGATTAACTAACTATGGCTACACCTTC. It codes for CASSHPREGLTNYGYTF.

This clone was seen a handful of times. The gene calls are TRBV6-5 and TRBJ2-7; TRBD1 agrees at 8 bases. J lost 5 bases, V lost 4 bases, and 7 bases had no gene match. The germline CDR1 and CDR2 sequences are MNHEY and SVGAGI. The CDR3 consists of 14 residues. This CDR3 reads CASSWRQGFDEQYF. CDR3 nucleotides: TGTGCCAGCAGTTGGCGACAGGGGTTCGACGAGCAGTACTTC.